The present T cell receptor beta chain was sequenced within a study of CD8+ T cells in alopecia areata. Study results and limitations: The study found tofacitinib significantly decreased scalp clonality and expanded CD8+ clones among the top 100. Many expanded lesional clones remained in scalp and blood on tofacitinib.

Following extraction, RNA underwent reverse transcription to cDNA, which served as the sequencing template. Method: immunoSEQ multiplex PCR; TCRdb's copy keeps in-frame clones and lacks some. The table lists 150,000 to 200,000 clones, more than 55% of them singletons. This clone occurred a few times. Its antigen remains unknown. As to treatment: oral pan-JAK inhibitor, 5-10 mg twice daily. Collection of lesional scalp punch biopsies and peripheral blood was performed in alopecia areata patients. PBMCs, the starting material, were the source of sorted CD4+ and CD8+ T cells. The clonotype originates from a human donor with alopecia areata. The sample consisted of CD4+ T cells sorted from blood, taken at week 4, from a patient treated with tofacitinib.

The CDR3 loop reads CASESGGSYNEQFF. In DNA, the CDR3 is TGTGCCAGCGAAAGCGGGGGTTCCTACAATGAGCAGTTCTTC. This chain joins TRBV7-8 and TRBJ2-1; TRBD2 matches 8 bases. The CDR3 covers 14 residues. CDR1 and CDR2 (germline): SGHVS, FQNEAQ. After removal of 8 bases from V and 1 base from J, the junction contained 4 bases not matched to a gene.